This TCR beta chain was captured by sequencing in a study of blood T cell repertoires in COVID-19. Across the study: Samples came from the United States, Italy and Spain, spanning acute and convalescent COVID-19.

Sequenced by immunoSEQ multiplex PCR; TCRdb stores in-frame clones only, minus some. The sample yields about 45,000 clones, roughly nine tenths seen once. The CDR3 sequence is 14 residues long. V was shortened by 6 bases and J by 0 bases, with 9 bases between the two germline ends. Germline V CDR1 and CDR2: LNHDA, SQIVND (reference sequence). This chain connects TRBV19 to TRBJ1-5; a weak D match, TRBD1 (5 bases). This TCR was sampled from a human donor in a cohort sampled during active COVID-19. Sequencing used peripheral blood. This chain's CDR3 is CASSLRDSNQPQHF. The CDR3 coding sequence is TGTGCCAGTAGCCTCAGGGATAGCAATCAGCCCCAGCATTTT.